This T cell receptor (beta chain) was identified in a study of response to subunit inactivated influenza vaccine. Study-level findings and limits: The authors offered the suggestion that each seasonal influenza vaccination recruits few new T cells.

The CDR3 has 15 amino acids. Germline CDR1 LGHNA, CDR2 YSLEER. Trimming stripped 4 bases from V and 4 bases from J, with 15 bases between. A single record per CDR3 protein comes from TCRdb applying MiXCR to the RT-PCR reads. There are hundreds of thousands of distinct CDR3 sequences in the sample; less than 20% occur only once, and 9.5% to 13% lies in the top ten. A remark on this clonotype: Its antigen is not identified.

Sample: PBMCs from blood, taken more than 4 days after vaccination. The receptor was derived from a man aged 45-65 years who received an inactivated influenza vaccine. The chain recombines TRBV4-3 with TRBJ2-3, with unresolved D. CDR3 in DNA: TGCGCCAGCAGCCGCCAGCCCCACCCCGCAGATACGCAGTATTTT. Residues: CASSRQPHPADTQYF.